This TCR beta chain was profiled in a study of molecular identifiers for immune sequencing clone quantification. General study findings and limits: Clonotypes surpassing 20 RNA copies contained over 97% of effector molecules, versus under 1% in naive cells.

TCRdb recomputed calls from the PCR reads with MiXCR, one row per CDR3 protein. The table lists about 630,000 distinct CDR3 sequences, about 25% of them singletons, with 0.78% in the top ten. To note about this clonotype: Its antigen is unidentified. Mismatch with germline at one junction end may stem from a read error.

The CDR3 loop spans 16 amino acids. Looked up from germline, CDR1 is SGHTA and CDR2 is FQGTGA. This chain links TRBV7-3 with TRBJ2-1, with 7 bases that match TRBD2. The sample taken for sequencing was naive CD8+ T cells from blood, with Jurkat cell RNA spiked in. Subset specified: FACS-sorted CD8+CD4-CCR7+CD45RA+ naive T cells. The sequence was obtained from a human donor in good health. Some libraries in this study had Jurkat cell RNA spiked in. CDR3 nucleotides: TGTGCCAGCAGCTTAAGTGCCAGCGGGACCTACAATGAGCGGTTCTTC. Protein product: CASSLSASGTYNERFF.